This is a list of T cell receptor beta chains from one sample in a study of long-term antiretroviral therapy in people with HIV. Profiling relied on immunoSEQ multiplex PCR, and the TCRdb table lists in-frame clones only, not all of them. Of 26,000 or so clones listed, 93% are singletons. Sequencing was performed on unsorted PBMCs, taken 6.2 years after starting antiretroviral therapy. The receptors were gathered from a man aged 35 to 55 with HIV. CDR3s include the opening cysteine and the closing phenylalanine or tryptophan. Each record gives: D gene, clone size, J gene, V gene, CDR3 length, CDR3 DNA, CDR3 protein. The D gene is left open where the match is weak. Only part of the rows carry a size: once, few, many, or a class if the clone is expanded.

d_call: TRBD2; clone_size: -; j_call: TRBJ2-3; v_call: TRBV5-4; cdr3_length: 18; cdr3_nt: TGTGCCAGCAGCTCAACTAGCGGGAGGGCCCAGGGCACAGATACGCAGTATTTT; cdr3_aa: CASSSTSGRAQGTDTQYF
d_call: -; clone_size: -; j_call: TRBJ1-2; v_call: TRBV11-2; cdr3_length: 15; cdr3_nt: TGTGCCAGCAGCTTATATACCCTGGCAGGGGATGGCTACACCTTC; cdr3_aa: CASSLYTLAGDGYTF
d_call: TRBD2; clone_size: once; j_call: TRBJ2-3; v_call: TRBV5-4; cdr3_length: 18; cdr3_nt: TGTGCCAGCAGCATGGGGACTAGCGGGGGGCTTAGCACAGATACGCAGTATTTT; cdr3_aa: CASSMGTSGGLSTDTQYF
d_call: -; clone_size: -; j_call: TRBJ1-1; v_call: TRBV6-5; cdr3_length: 12; cdr3_nt: TGTGCCATCAGTGAGGCCCGAATTGAAGCTTTCTTT; cdr3_aa: CAISEARIEAFF
d_call: TRBD2; clone_size: -; j_call: TRBJ2-7; v_call: TRBV7-3; cdr3_length: 18; cdr3_nt: TGTGCCAGCAGCTTAACGCCCCCTGGTAGCGGGGGTAGATACGAGCAGTACTTC; cdr3_aa: CASSLTPPGSGGRYEQYF
d_call: -; clone_size: -; j_call: TRBJ2-7; v_call: TRBV27; cdr3_length: 14; cdr3_nt: TGTGCCAGCAGTTTGGGGACTTTCGGTGACGAGCAGTACTTC; cdr3_aa: CASSLGTFGDEQYF
d_call: -; clone_size: -; j_call: TRBJ2-2; v_call: TRBV6-4; cdr3_length: 16; cdr3_nt: TGTGCCAGCAGTGCCATGGGCGGGCCGAACACCGGGGAGCTGTTTTTT; cdr3_aa: CASSAMGGPNTGELFF
d_call: -; clone_size: -; j_call: TRBJ2-7; v_call: TRBV29-1; cdr3_length: 14; cdr3_nt: TGCAGCGTTGAAGAGAGGGCGCTCTCCTACGAGCAGTACTTC; cdr3_aa: CSVEERALSYEQYF
d_call: -; clone_size: -; j_call: TRBJ1-1; v_call: TRBV9; cdr3_length: 14; cdr3_nt: TGTGCCAGCAGCGTAGCAGAGGGGGGCGCTGAAGCTTTCTTT; cdr3_aa: CASSVAEGGAEAFF
d_call: TRBD2; clone_size: -; j_call: TRBJ2-1; v_call: TRBV9; cdr3_length: 12; cdr3_nt: TGTGCCAGCAGCGCGGGGGGAGATGAGCAGTTCTTC; cdr3_aa: CASSAGGDEQFF
d_call: TRBD1; clone_size: -; j_call: TRBJ2-3; v_call: TRBV6-4; cdr3_length: 15; cdr3_nt: TGTGCCAGCAGTGACGGGACAGGGGGCACAGATACGCAGTATTTT; cdr3_aa: CASSDGTGGTDTQYF
d_call: -; clone_size: -; j_call: TRBJ2-2; v_call: TRBV7-9; cdr3_length: 12; cdr3_nt: TGTGCCAGCAGCTTAGTTCCCGGGGAGCTGTTTTTT; cdr3_aa: CASSLVPGELFF
d_call: -; clone_size: -; j_call: TRBJ1-4; v_call: TRBV10-2; cdr3_length: 13; cdr3_nt: TGCGCCAGCAGTGATGGGACGTCTGAAAAACTGTTTTTT; cdr3_aa: CASSDGTSEKLFF
d_call: TRBD2; clone_size: few; j_call: TRBJ2-7; v_call: TRBV29-1; cdr3_length: 15; cdr3_nt: TGCAGCGTTGAAGGCGCGCGGGAGGGCCTCAACGAGCAGTACTTC; cdr3_aa: CSVEGAREGLNEQYF
d_call: -; clone_size: -; j_call: TRBJ2-7; v_call: TRBV10-3; cdr3_length: 13; cdr3_nt: TGTGCCATCAGTGCTGGACCCCTCTACGAGCAGTACTTC; cdr3_aa: CAISAGPLYEQYF
d_call: -; clone_size: -; j_call: TRBJ2-7; v_call: TRBV14; cdr3_length: 16; cdr3_nt: TGTGCCAGCAGCCAATGGGGGAGCGTGGCACCTTACGAGCAGTACTTC; cdr3_aa: CASSQWGSVAPYEQYF